This T cell receptor beta chain came from a study of blood T cell repertoires in COVID-19. As for the study in general: The samples span acute and convalescent COVID-19 from the United States, Italy and Spain.

This clone was seen only once. Seattle cases were enrolled at active infection and followed longitudinally. Germline CDR1 LGHDT, CDR2 YNNKEL (reference sequence). This CDR3 has 16 amino acids. V was pared by 4 bases and J by 4 bases, with 10 bases of the junction left unmatched. Original processing methods: Scientists estimated how many nucleated cells there were by amplifying reference gene primers. Assay: immunoSEQ multiplex PCR; the TCRdb copy retains only in-frame clones and omits some. D and trimming were read from the DNA, whereas the V and J calls and clone size are those reported in that table. The sample contains a few hundred thousand clones, around nine tenths of which appear only once.

The J gene is TRBJ2-1, the V gene TRBV3-1 (or the pseudogene TRBV3-2); 7 bases are a match to TRBD2. Sequenced material: peripheral blood. The sequence came from a woman in her fifties or sixties with COVID-19, enrolled during active disease. The CDR3 region has the DNA TGTGCCAGCAGCCGGGTAGCGGGTACGGGGTACAATGAGCAGTTCTTC. Amino acid sequence: CASSRVAGTGYNEQFF.